The 11 T cell receptor beta chains listed next were all sequenced from one sample in a study of T cells after yellow fever vaccination. TCRdb fed the 5' RACE reads into MiXCR, producing one record per CDR3 protein. Among around 250,000 distinct CDR3 sequences listed, roughly 5% were seen once. The sample was CD4+ T cells sorted from PBMCs, taken on the day of the yellow fever booster vaccination. Receptor source: a man between 18 and 29 years old who received the YFV17D yellow fever vaccine.

The V and J genes are TRBV6-5 and TRBJ2-1; D may be TRBD1 (6 bases). CDR1 and CDR2 (germline): MNHEY, SVGAGI. The CDR3 covers 15 residues. Trimming removed 2 bases at V and 3 bases at J, with 11 bases between. The CDR3 DNA sequence: TGTGCCAGCAGTTACCAACAGGGCCTCTACAATGAGCAGTTCTTC. Its protein is CASSYQQGLYNEQFF.

Many counts were recorded for this clonotype. The chain links TRBV7-3 to TRBJ1-2; D might be TRBD1 (5 bases). Germline CDR1 is SGHTA and CDR2 is FQGTGA. The CDR3 consists of 13 residues. The germline V and J ends were trimmed by 4 bases and 6 bases, with 12 bases remaining between them. The CDR3 here is CASSSRAGNGYTF. CDR3 nucleotide sequence: TGTGCCAGCAGCTCCCGAGCAGGGAATGGCTACACCTTC.

The rearrangement joins TRBV20-1 to TRBJ1-5; D remains ambiguous. This CDR3 has 12 residues. Germline loops: CDR1 DFQATT, CDR2 SNEGSKA (reference sequence). V was trimmed by 3 bases and J by 4 bases, leaving 7 bases between them. The CDR3 coding sequence is TGCAGTGCTAGGGCCTCTAATCAGCCCCAGCATTTT. It specifies CSARASNQPQHF.

In its sample, this clonotype was seen many times. The CDR3 sequence is CASSDPRQMWTQYF. The CDR3 bases are TGTGCCAGCAGTGACCCGCGACAGATGTGGACCCAGTACTTC. The chain uses TRBV6-2 or TRBV6-3 and TRBJ2-5, with D possibly TRBD1 on 5 matching bases. Trimming cost V 5 bases and J 7 bases, with 17 bases left between them. Germline V lookup: CDR1 MNHEY, CDR2 SVGEGT. The CDR3 consists of 14 residues.

The chain uses TRBV7-9 and TRBJ2-7; D gene unclear. The CDR3 loop spans 12 amino acids. Trimming pared 5 bases from V and 7 bases from J, leaving 12 bases between. Germline CDR1 SEHNR, CDR2 FQNEAQ (reference sequence). The CDR3 DNA reads as TGTGCCAGCAGCACCTACGGCCAAGAGCAGTACGTC. Its protein is CASSTYGQEQYV.

This clonotype turned up a few times. This chain uses TRBV5-1 with TRBJ2-5; 8 bases are shared with TRBD2. The CDR3 is 15 amino acids. The V gene's germline CDR1 is SGHRS and CDR2 YFSETQ. V shed 0 bases and J 3 bases; nucleotides not matched to a gene: 4. CDR3 protein: CASSLARGGEETQYF. In DNA, the CDR3 is TGCGCCAGCAGCTTGGCCCGGGGGGGAGAAGAGACCCAGTACTTC.

Many counts were recorded for this clonotype. V and J are TRBV5-1 and TRBJ1-3, with D possibly being TRBD1 (5 bases). The CDR3 consists of 15 residues. The germline V and J ends were trimmed by 1 base and 5 bases, with 13 bases remaining between them. Germline V lookup: CDR1 SGHRS, CDR2 YFSETQ. CDR3 DNA: TGCGCCAGCAGCTTGTCACAGGACTTGCGAAACACCATATATTTT. Amino acid sequence: CASSLSQDLRNTIYF.

V and J are TRBV7-2 and TRBJ1-3; D call uncertain. Germline loops: CDR1 SGHTA, CDR2 FQGNSA. Trimming left V 2 bases short and J 0 bases short, with 20 bases between. The CDR3 covers 19 residues. The CDR3 DNA sequence: TGTGCCAGCAGCTTATTAGTATTGGGCTCCTTTATCTCTGGAAACACCATATATTTT. Its protein is CASSLLVLGSFISGNTIYF.

This rearrangement joins TRBV10-3 to TRBJ1-2; unclear D gene. Germline CDR1 ENHRY, CDR2 SYGVKD. CDR3 length: 13 residues. The V end was cut by 10 bases, the J end by 0 bases, with 12 bases between. CDR3 protein: CATTDIANYGYTF. The CDR3 region has the DNA TGTGCCACCACAGATATAGCTAACTATGGCTACACCTTC.

V and J are TRBV18 and TRBJ2-5, with a possible D match to TRBD1 (5 bases). Deletions cut 8 bases from V and 3 bases from J, with 16 bases between. The germline V gene encodes CDR1 KGHSH and CDR2 LQKENI. CDR3 length equals 14 residues. CDR3 DNA sequence: TGTGCCAGCGCCTTCCCGACAGAAAAAGAGACCCAGTACTTC. It encodes CASAFPTEKETQYF.

This clonotype was seen ten or more times. The chain is built from TRBV21-1 and TRBJ1-4. TRBV21-1 is a documented pseudogene. The CDR3 length is 10 residues. Here the CDR3 DNA reads TGTGCCAGCGGTAATGAAAAACTGTTTTTT. Its protein is CASGNEKLFF.